This TCR beta chain was recorded in a study of technical replicates of blood from a few donors (dated 2017 in TCRdb). Regarding this clone: The clone's antigen remains unknown. No per-base quality is available; no much larger clone lies one base away.

CDR1 and CDR2 were assigned from the germline V gene (reference sequence) as LNHNV and YYDKDF. From the cysteine up to the phenylalanine, the CDR3 has a length of 15 residues. Of all the DNA, just the CDR3 is kept, 45 bases in frame from base 1. V and J are trimmed by 2 bases and 4 bases, and the gene matches miss 5 bases of the junction. Libraries were constructed by the immunoSEQ multiplex PCR assay. Here the immuneACCESS table is served through TCRdb, limited to in-frame sequences with V and J called. Missing clones are a known gap in these copies; in checked studies unresolved V genes cover under half, and the rest lacks a known reason. This sample is represented by roughly 81,000 clones; approximately 86% of them were singletons. Clones ranked in the top ten supply 4.5% to 6% of the sample.

The chain was built from TRBV15 and TRBJ2-3, and 8 junctional nucleotides match TRBD1. The source is a human donor in good health. Some clones in this sample may be carry-over from other donors' samples. Sequenced sample: PBMCs. In nucleotide form, the sequence is TGTGCCACCAGCAGAAGGGCAGGGGGCGCAGATACGCAGTATTTT. Its translation reads: CATSRRAGGADTQYF.